The rows below give T cell receptor beta chains drawn from one sample of a study of blood T cell repertoires in COVID-19. Clones were read by immunoSEQ multiplex PCR, and TCRdb kept only the in-frame ones, dropping some. Here the sample spans under 300,000 clones, about 80% being singletons. The sequencing sample was made of PBMCs or T cells enriched from blood (not recorded which). Receptors originate from a man aged 35-49 years who had recovered from COVID-19. Both conserved end residues are part of each CDR3. D genes are given only for firm matches. Only part of the rows carry a size: once, few, many, or a class if the clone is expanded.

J gene	clone size	D gene	V gene	CDR3 protein	CDR3 DNA
TRBJ1-4	NA	TRBD1	TRBV19	CASNPSPGQGEKLFF	TGTGCCAGTAACCCATCTCCGGGACAGGGAGAAAAACTGTTTTTT
TRBJ2-2	NA	NA	TRBV7-2	CASSLGSGANTGELFF	TGTGCCAGCAGCTTAGGTTCGGGGGCGAACACCGGGGAGCTGTTTTTT
TRBJ1-5	NA	TRBD1	TRBV7-8	CASTRGLTGDQPQHF	TGTGCCAGCACCCGGGGGCTTACAGGGGATCAGCCCCAGCATTTT
TRBJ2-1	NA	NA	TRBV19	CASRALAGASSYNEQFF	TGTGCCAGTAGGGCTTTGGCGGGGGCCAGCTCCTACAATGAGCAGTTCTTC
TRBJ1-1	NA	TRBD1	TRBV3-1/TRBV3-2	CASSHLSGTGDVAFF	TGTGCCAGCAGCCACCTCTCGGGGACAGGGGACGTAGCTTTCTTT
TRBJ2-2	NA	TRBD2	TRBV9	CASGLAGGPYAGELFF	TGTGCCAGCGGATTAGCGGGGGGGCCTTATGCCGGGGAGCTGTTTTTT
TRBJ1-2	NA	NA	TRBV7-8	CASSFPGLSGYTF	TGTGCCAGCAGCTTTCCGGGTTTGAGTGGCTACACCTTC
TRBJ2-1	NA	TRBD2	TRBV9	CASSVVAGVSGEQFF	TGTGCCAGCAGCGTAGTAGCGGGAGTGAGTGGTGAGCAGTTCTTC
TRBJ2-3	NA	NA	TRBV3-1/TRBV3-2	CASSQVGLALDTQYF	TGTGCCAGCAGCCAAGTAGGTCTAGCCTTAGATACGCAGTATTTT
TRBJ1-6	NA	NA	TRBV7-2	CASSLQDRRNNSPLHF	TGTGCCAGCAGCCTGCAGGACAGAAGAAATAATTCACCCCTCCACTTT
TRBJ1-2	NA	NA	TRBV13	CASSLGTGNYGYTF	TGTGCCAGCAGCTTAGGGACAGGCAACTATGGCTACACCTTC
TRBJ2-1	few	NA	TRBV18	CASSNRDTSEQFF	TGTGCCAGCTCAAACAGGGATACAAGTGAGCAGTTCTTC
TRBJ2-3	NA	TRBD1	TRBV5-1	CASSLAGDRGPLGTDTQYF	TGCGCCAGCAGCTTGGCCGGGGACAGGGGGCCTCTGGGCACAGATACGCAGTATTTT
TRBJ1-1	NA	TRBD1	TRBV28	CASSLGGGQGATEAFF	TGTGCCAGCAGTTTGGGCGGGGGACAGGGGGCCACTGAAGCTTTCTTT
TRBJ2-1	NA	TRBD1	TRBV28	CASRVTGYNEQFF	TGTGCCAGCAGGGTGACAGGGTACAATGAGCAGTTCTTC
TRBJ1-6	NA	TRBD1	TRBV7-2	CASSLEGTAFNSPLHF	TGTGCCAGCAGCTTAGAGGGGACAGCTTTTAATTCACCCCTCCACTTT
TRBJ2-7	NA	TRBD1	TRBV2	CASSTGTGEIDEQYF	TGTGCCAGCAGTACCGGGACAGGGGAGATTGACGAGCAGTACTTC
TRBJ2-3	NA	TRBD2	TRBV2	CASSEGSGGYTDTQYF	TGTGCCAGCAGTGAAGGGAGCGGGGGGTACACAGATACGCAGTATTTT
TRBJ1-5	NA	NA	TRBV16	CASSQSAASQGQHF	TGTGCCAGCAGCCAATCGGCTGCCAGCCAGGGCCAGCATTTT
TRBJ2-1	NA	NA	TRBV24-1	CATSDPPGHGYNEQFF	TGTGCCACCAGTGATCCCCCGGGACACGGGTACAATGAGCAGTTCTTC
TRBJ2-7	NA	TRBD1	TRBV30	CAWTKGQRLRYEQYF	TGTGCCTGGACTAAGGGACAGCGCCTCCGCTACGAGCAGTACTTC
TRBJ2-7	NA	TRBD2	TRBV3-1/TRBV3-2	CASSQTSAGEQYF	TGTGCCAGCAGCCAGACTAGCGCGGGGGAGCAGTACTTC
TRBJ2-7	NA	NA	TRBV28	CASSPLEREQYF	TGTGCCAGCAGTCCCCTGGAGCGGGAGCAGTACTTC
TRBJ2-1	NA	NA	TRBV5-1	CASSLEGGRGNEQFF	TGCGCCAGCAGCTTGGAGGGAGGAAGGGGTAATGAGCAGTTCTTC
TRBJ2-1	once	NA	TRBV5-4	CASSLGQISYNEQFF	TGTGCCAGCAGCTTGGGACAGATCTCCTACAATGAGCAGTTCTTC
TRBJ2-7	NA	TRBD2	TRBV27	CASPTVWEGRDHEQYF	TGTGCCAGCCCGACAGTGTGGGAGGGTAGGGACCACGAGCAGTACTTC
TRBJ2-1	NA	TRBD2	TRBV7-8	CASSPRTSGNVKEQFF	TGTGCCAGCAGCCCCCGGACTAGCGGGAATGTAAAGGAGCAGTTCTTC
TRBJ1-3	NA	NA	TRBV7-3	CASSLSPLGATGNTIYF	TGTGCCAGCAGCTTATCTCCGCTGGGAGCTACTGGAAACACCATATATTTT
TRBJ2-7	NA	NA	TRBV2	CASSGSGRSYEQYF	TGTGCCAGCAGTGGATCCGGGAGATCCTACGAGCAGTACTTC
TRBJ1-5	few	TRBD1	TRBV2	CASSEQGGLNQPQHF	TGTGCCAGCAGCGAACAGGGGGGCCTCAATCAGCCCCAGCATTTT
TRBJ1-2	NA	TRBD1	TRBV19	CASSIRDSNYGYTF	TGTGCCAGTAGTATCCGGGACAGTAACTATGGCTACACCTTC
TRBJ1-1	few	NA	TRBV3-1/TRBV3-2	CASSQRGRGAFF	TGTGCCAGCAGCCAACGCGGGAGAGGAGCTTTCTTT
TRBJ1-1	NA	NA	TRBV10-2	CASSGTNAEAFF	TGCGCCAGCAGTGGGACAAACGCTGAAGCTTTCTTT
TRBJ2-3	once	TRBD2	TRBV3-1/TRBV3-2	CASSPNRLSGAGDTQYF	TGTGCCAGCAGCCCGAACCGGCTTAGCGGGGCCGGGGATACGCAGTATTTT
TRBJ2-2	NA	NA	TRBV19	CASSYSPASNTGELFF	TGTGCCAGTAGTTACAGCCCAGCTTCGAACACCGGGGAGCTGTTTTTT
TRBJ1-1	NA	NA	TRBV6-5	CASKRFAEAFF	TGTGCCAGCAAGCGGTTTGCTGAAGCTTTCTTT
TRBJ2-1	NA	TRBD2	TRBV14	CASSYTSGVYNEQFF	TGTGCCAGCAGCTACACTAGCGGGGTATACAATGAGCAGTTCTTC
TRBJ2-7	NA	TRBD1	TRBV7-8	CASSLTRDSYEQYF	TGTGCCAGCAGCTTGACCCGGGACAGCTACGAGCAGTACTTC
TRBJ2-4	NA	NA	TRBV7-3	CASSLTEEGIQYF	TGTGCCAGCAGCTTAACCGAGGAGGGCATTCAGTACTTC
TRBJ1-4	NA	TRBD1	TRBV18	CASFTPGTVNEKLFF	TGTGCCAGCTTCACCCCTGGGACAGTAAATGAAAAACTGTTTTTT
TRBJ1-2	NA	NA	TRBV19	CASSIAPQGGYTF	TGTGCCAGTAGTATAGCGCCCCAGGGAGGCTACACCTTC
TRBJ2-7	NA	NA	TRBV11-2	CASSLDLAGAYEQYF	TGTGCCAGCAGCTTAGATCTCGCCGGGGCCTACGAGCAGTACTTC
TRBJ1-5	few	NA	TRBV5-6	CASSLATGASQPQHF	TGTGCCAGCAGCTTGGCCACAGGAGCCAGCCAGCCCCAGCATTTT
TRBJ2-3	NA	NA	TRBV4-1	CASSRAEIGDTQYF	TGCGCCAGCAGCCGGGCTGAGATTGGAGATACGCAGTATTTT
TRBJ1-3	NA	NA	TRBV5-6	CASSLEAVGNTIYF	TGTGCCAGCAGCTTGGAGGCGGTCGGAAACACCATATATTTT
TRBJ2-7	NA	NA	TRBV7-2	CASSLLGGSSYEQYF	TGTGCCAGCAGCTTACTGGGAGGAAGCTCCTACGAGCAGTACTTC
TRBJ1-1	NA	NA	TRBV7-2	CASSLRGSGTEAFF	TGTGCCAGCAGCTTACGGGGTAGCGGCACTGAAGCTTTCTTT
TRBJ1-5	NA	TRBD1	TRBV18	CASSPGTGGPHF	TGTGCCAGCTCACCCGGGACAGGGGGCCCTCATTTT
TRBJ2-5	NA	TRBD2	TRBV29-1	CSVEPGGEETQYF	TGCAGCGTTGAACCCGGGGGGGAAGAGACCCAGTACTTC
TRBJ1-1	NA	TRBD1	TRBV5-8	CASSLYRTGLNTEAFF	TGTGCCAGCAGCTTGTACCGGACAGGTCTTAACACTGAAGCTTTCTTT